This entry features one T cell receptor beta chain sequence. J gave up 7 bases and V 3 bases, and 7 bases lay outside the gene matches. The germline gives CDR1 SGHVS, CDR2 FQNEAQ. The CDR3 is 15 residues long. The data stem from a study of cytomegalovirus exposure and HLA in healthy donors. The PCR had 60 Vbeta and 13 Jbeta primers. The protocol was immunoSEQ multiplex PCR, while the TCRdb copy is restricted to in-frame clones and leaves out a portion. The table records roughly 150,000 clones, approximately 80% of them present only once. V and J are TRBV7-8 and TRBJ2-2; 8 nucleotides agree with TRBD2. This TCR came from a man aged 35-49 years in good health and CMV-seropositive. Sequencing was performed on PBMCs. The CDR3 DNA follows: TGTGCCAGCAGCTTTCGGGAGGGCCGAAGCGGGGAGCTGTTTTTT. This encodes CASSFREGRSGELFF.